The clone carrying this T cell receptor beta chain showed up just a few times. Its antigen remains unknown. Sequencing used immunoSEQ multiplex PCR; TCRdb keeps in-frame clones, though not all of them. The table lists some 74,000 clones, 88% of them singletons. This entry is derived from a study of OX40 agonist ivuxolimab in advanced cancers. On the study more broadly: At around 81% male, the cohort had a mean age of approximately 60 years, ranging from roughly 20 to 90. Study-wide points: In general, CD8+ T cells held more expanded clones than CD4+ did, on average. No antigen was identified for the clonally expanded peripheral T cells. Low normalized T-cell clonal expansion was additionally recorded for some nonresponders.

J gave up 3 bases and V 4 bases, and 4 bases lay outside the gene matches. Germline V gene lookup returns CDR1 SGHRS and CDR2 YFSETQ. CDR3 length: 14 amino acids. This receptor was obtained from an adult with an advanced solid tumor such as melanoma, head and neck, liver or kidney cancer. The genes are TRBV5-1 and TRBJ2-3, with TRBD1 matching over 8 bases. The sample here was CD4+ or CD8+ T cells sorted from blood, taken in a trial of the OX40 agonist ivuxolimab. The CDR3 loop reads CASSDGQGTDTQYF. CDR3 coding DNA: TGCGCCAGCAGCGACGGACAGGGTACAGATACGCAGTATTTT.